Each of the 25 T cell receptor beta chains below was sequenced from the same sample in a study of CD8+ T cells in alopecia areata. It was cDNA, reverse transcribed from extracted RNA, that served as the sequencing template. Sequencing was performed with immunoSEQ multiplex PCR; in TCRdb, only in-frame clones are kept and a portion is missing. The sample holds about 180,000 clones, 59% seen once. Sequenced material: CD4+ T cells sorted from blood, taken at week 0. The receptors were sampled from a human donor with alopecia areata.

This clone was observed a handful of times. This chain connects TRBV9 to TRBJ1-1; D gene ambiguous. The V end lost 0 bases, the J end lost 4 bases, and 10 bases lay between the germline ends. The CDR3 contains 14 residues. Germline-derived CDR1 and CDR2 are SGDLS and YYNGEE. In DNA form, the CDR3 reads TGTGCCAGCAGCGTAGTGCGGCGGGGCACTGAAGCTTTCTTT. Its protein is CASSVVRRGTEAFF.

In regard to this clone: This specimen includes other DNA sequences encoding the same CDR3. The chain joins TRBV29-1 to TRBJ2-1; no definite D call. CDR1 is SQVTM and CDR2 is ANQGSEA in the germline V gene. The V gene lost 2 bases and the J gene lost 4 bases, with 3 bases spanning the gap. This CDR3 has 11 residues. CDR3 amino acids: CSVEIYNEQFF. The CDR3 region has the DNA TGCAGCGTTGAAATATACAATGAGCAGTTCTTC.

Here the CDR3 DNA reads TGTGCCAGTAGCGGGGTGGATACGCAGTATTTT. It codes for CASSGVDTQYF. The chain recombines TRBV19 with TRBJ2-3, with D perhaps matching TRBD2 (5 bases). The CDR3 length is 11 residues. Germline V gene data show CDR1 as LNHDA and CDR2 as SQIVND (reference sequence). V lost 6 bases to trimming and J lost 6 bases, with 7 bases between them.

The V and J genes are TRBV7-9 and TRBJ2-1; TRBD2 agrees at 14 bases. After removal of 1 base from V and 7 bases from J, the junction contained 0 bases not matched to a gene. Germline CDR1 reads SEHNR; CDR2 reads FQNEAQ (reference sequence). The CDR3 consists of 15 residues. CDR3 bases: TGTGCCAGCAGCTTAGGGACTAGCGGGGGGAATGAGCAGTTCTTC. Amino acid sequence: CASSLGTSGGNEQFF.

This chain links TRBV5-6 with TRBJ2-3, with 8 bases that match TRBD1. The CDR3 loop spans 14 amino acids. J was trimmed by 5 bases and V by 4 bases; bases with no gene match: 6. The germline V gene has CDR1 SGHDT and CDR2 YYEEEE. The CDR3 DNA reads as TGTGCCAGCAGCCTGACAGGGGCTGAAGATACGCAGTATTTT. It is translated as CASSLTGAEDTQYF.

This clone occurred a few times. The V call is TRBV29-1, the J call TRBJ1-4, with a weak D call TRBD1 (5 bases). V gave up 7 bases and J gave up 7 bases, with 10 bases separating them. The V gene's germline CDR1 is SQVTM and CDR2 ANQGSEA. CDR3 size: 11 residues. The CDR3 DNA sequence: TGCAGCGGAGGGGAGGTTGAAAAACTGTTTTTT. The encoded protein is CSGGEVEKLFF. Combining the CDR3 with reference TRBV29-1 and TRBJ1-4 gives the whole variable domain SAVISQKPSRDICQRGTSLTIQCQVDSQVTMMFWYRQQPGQSLTLIATANQGSEATYESGFVIDKFPISRPNLTFSTLTVSNMSPEDSSIYLCSGGEVEKLFFGSGTQLSVL.

The V and J genes are TRBV29-1 and TRBJ2-3, with 14 bases identical to TRBD2. The CDR3 runs 15 residues. The junction had 4 bases not matched to a gene; V was cut back by 4 bases and J by 4 bases. CDR1 is SQVTM, CDR2 ANQGSEA, per germline. In DNA form, the CDR3 reads TGCAGCGTTGGGACTAGCGGGGGGTTGGCAGATACGCAGTATTTT. Amino acid sequence: CSVGTSGGLADTQYF.

This clone was observed a handful of times. V usage is TRBV18 and J usage is TRBJ2-7; no definite D call. V was trimmed by 2 bases and J by 1 base, leaving 3 bases between them. CDR1 KGHSH and CDR2 LQKENI come from the germline V gene. This CDR3 has 12 residues. In DNA form, the CDR3 reads TGTGCCAGCTCACCAGGGTCCTACGAGCAGTACTTC. Amino acid sequence: CASSPGSYEQYF.

The gene calls are TRBV4-1 and TRBJ2-5; the match to TRBD1 covers 9 bases. The germline CDR1 and CDR2 sequences are MGHRA and YSYEKL. Trimming cost V 6 bases and J 4 bases; bases outside gene matches: 12. This CDR3 contains 16 residues. This CDR3 reads CASSTPGQGRSETQYF. CDR3 nucleotide sequence: TGCGCCAGCAGTACCCCAGGACAGGGGAGATCAGAGACCCAGTACTTC.

The chain combines TRBV25-1 with TRBJ2-7, with D unresolved. With 4 bases removed from V and 2 bases from J, the gap between germline ends came to 12 bases. Per the germline V gene, CDR1 is MGHDK and CDR2 is SYGVNS. The CDR3 totals 14 residues. The CDR3 protein is CASSVPGPPYEQYF. CDR3 coding DNA: TGTGCCAGCAGTGTACCAGGTCCCCCCTACGAGCAGTACTTC.

This chain connects TRBV7-2 to TRBJ2-7; 7 bases line up with TRBD1. The CDR3 loop spans 15 amino acids. The germline V gene has CDR1 SGHTA and CDR2 FQGNSA. V was pared by 4 bases and J by 0 bases, with 6 bases of the junction left unmatched. Written as DNA, the CDR3 is TGTGCCAGCAGCTCCCCAGGGGGTCTCTCCTACGAGCAGTACTTC. The encoded protein is CASSSPGGLSYEQYF.

The chain uses TRBV5-4 and TRBJ2-3, with 7 nucleotides matching TRBD2. The V gene's germline CDR1 is SGHNT and CDR2 YYREEE (reference sequence). The V gene end was trimmed by 0 bases and the J gene end by 6 bases; junction bases not matched to a gene: 4. This CDR3 has 14 residues. DNA of the CDR3: TGTGCCAGCAGCTTGGAGGGAGGGAGGGATACGCAGTATTTT. Amino acids: CASSLEGGRDTQYF. Based on the CDR3 plus reference TRBV5-4 and TRBJ2-3, the full variable domain is ETGVTQSPTHLIKTRGQQVTLRCSSQSGHNTVSWYQQALGQGPQFIFQYYREEENGRGNFPPRFSGLQFPNYSSELNVNALELDDSALYLCASSLEGGRDTQYFGPGTRLTVL.

The chain is built from TRBV6-1 and TRBJ2-3; the D call may be TRBD1 or TRBD2 (6 bases each). With 6 bases removed from V and 3 bases from J, the gap between germline ends came to 16 bases. The CDR3 sequence is 15 residues long. Germline CDR1 reads MNHNS; CDR2 reads SASEGT. CDR3 region: CASRYGGAGTDTQYF. CDR3 sequence (DNA): TGTGCCAGCAGGTACGGGGGCGCCGGTACAGATACGCAGTATTTT.

This clone occurred a few times. The chain uses TRBV7-9 and TRBJ2-6, with D perhaps TRBD1 or TRBD2 (5 bases each). The CDR3 runs 16 residues. Germline CDR1 reads SEHNR; CDR2 reads FQNEAQ (reference sequence). The V and J ends lost 2 bases and 2 bases respectively, with 10 bases between them. CDR3 residues: CASSLRDGTGANVLTF. CDR3 DNA sequence: TGTGCCAGCAGCTTAAGGGACGGAACTGGGGCCAACGTCCTGACTTTC.

This chain connects TRBV25-1 to TRBJ1-2; D unclear. Germline V gene lookup returns CDR1 MGHDK and CDR2 SYGVNS. This CDR3 is built from 13 residues. V was shortened by 8 bases and J by 0 bases, with 10 bases between the two germline ends. The CDR3 DNA reads TGTGCCAGCCCCACCGGGTCTAACTATGGCTACACCTTC. Its protein product is CASPTGSNYGYTF.

This clone occurred once. The CDR3 reads CASSRVSSSYNEQFF. CDR3 DNA: TGTGCCAGCAGCCGGGTGTCCAGCTCCTACAATGAGCAGTTCTTC. The gene calls are TRBV4-2 and TRBJ2-1; D unresolved. There are 15 residues in the CDR3. Germline V CDR1 and CDR2: LGHNA, YNFKEQ. V was pared by 4 bases and J by 0 bases, with 10 bases between.

J is TRBJ2-3 and V is TRBV29-1, with 8 nucleotides matching TRBD2. This CDR3 contains 13 residues. In germline, CDR1 is SQVTM, CDR2 ANQGSEA. With 7 bases clipped from V and 3 bases from J, the junction kept 6 bases outside the gene matches. The CDR3 is CSGGGLLTDTQYF. CDR3 DNA: TGCAGCGGCGGGGGGCTTCTAACAGATACGCAGTATTTT.

This clone was counted a few times. The chain is built from TRBV6-5 and TRBJ2-1; D is undetermined. The CDR3 totals 15 residues. V lost 6 bases to trimming and J lost 5 bases, with 17 bases between them. In germline, CDR1 is MNHEY, CDR2 SVGAGI. CDR3 residues: CASSSLLGADNEQFF. In DNA form, the CDR3 reads TGTGCCAGCAGCTCGCTTTTAGGAGCCGACAATGAGCAGTTCTTC.

This chain uses TRBV5-1 with TRBJ2-7; D may be TRBD1 or TRBD2 (5 bases each). The length of the CDR3 is 13 residues. The ends were cut back, 4 bases at V and 2 bases at J, with 10 bases in the middle. The germline V gene has CDR1 SGHRS and CDR2 YFSETQ. CDR3 amino acids: CASSRDDTYEQYF. Here the CDR3 DNA reads TGCGCCAGCAGCCGGGACGATACCTACGAGCAGTACTTC.

This clone was detected a few times. This chain uses TRBV6-1 with TRBJ1-5, with unresolved D. CDR1 MNHNS and CDR2 SASEGT come from the germline V gene. Trimming stripped 4 bases from V and 2 bases from J, with 9 bases between. CDR3 length equals 14 residues. The CDR3 reads CASSGGTGNQPQHF. CDR3 bases: TGTGCCAGCAGTGGGGGTACGGGCAATCAGCCCCAGCATTTT.

The sample holds one count of this clone. The rearrangement uses TRBV29-1 and TRBJ1-1, with D tentatively TRBD1 (5 bases). The CDR3 loop spans 12 amino acids. Trimming pared 8 bases from V and 10 bases from J, leaving 20 bases between. Germline lookup yields CDR1 SQVTM and CDR2 ANQGSEA. In nucleotides, the CDR3 is TGCAGCACATATCTGCAAGTAGGGACAGCTTTCTTT. Translation gives CSTYLQVGTAFF.

This clone was observed a handful of times. V gene TRBV5-6 combines with J gene TRBJ1-2; D possibly corresponds to TRBD1 (6 bases). V was shortened by 4 bases and J by 8 bases, with 18 bases between the two germline ends. Germline loops: CDR1 SGHDT, CDR2 YYEEEE. The CDR3 extends over 14 amino acids. In DNA form, the CDR3 reads TGTGCCAGCAGCACCCGGACAGTTGAATCGGGCTACACCTTC. Translated: CASSTRTVESGYTF.

This chain links TRBV5-4 with TRBJ1-6; D possibly corresponds to TRBD1 (5 bases). The CDR3 is made up of 14 amino acids. Germline CDR1 and CDR2: SGHNT and YYREEE (reference sequence). V was cut by 0 bases and J by 8 bases, with 9 bases left in between. CDR3 coding DNA: TGTGCCAGCAGCTTGGCAGGGCGGGATTCACCCCTCCACTTT. This encodes CASSLAGRDSPLHF.

The chain uses TRBV6-5 and TRBJ2-7; D is possibly TRBD2 (5 bases). V shed 6 bases and J shed 8 bases, with 20 bases lying between them. From germline, CDR1 is MNHEY and CDR2 SVGAGI. The CDR3 contains 14 residues. The CDR3 sequence is CASSPPGGRIQQYF. The CDR3 DNA sequence: TGTGCCAGCAGCCCTCCGGGCGGGCGGATTCAGCAGTACTTC.

The rearrangement links TRBV7-8 to TRBJ2-7, with D uncertain. The CDR3 totals 11 residues. Germline V gene data show CDR1 as SGHVS and CDR2 as FQNEAQ. V was trimmed by 3 bases and J by 6 bases, leaving 6 bases between them. The CDR3 spells CASSFASEQYF. CDR3 coding DNA: TGTGCCAGCAGCTTTGCGAGCGAGCAGTACTTC.